A selection of T cell receptor beta chains follows, all from one sample in a study of identical twins. MiXCR, applied by TCRdb to the 5' RACE reads, yields one record per CDR3 protein. The table records about 500,000 distinct CDR3 sequences, about 13% of them present only once. In addition, the sample was reused for a study of yellow fever vaccine responses in identical twins.

The material sequenced was CD4+ T cells sorted from blood. The receptors here all came from a woman between 18 and 30 years old in good health. Both conserved end residues are part of each CDR3. The D gene is left open where the match is weak. Some rows mark clone size as missing; the rest say once, few, many or name a class of expanded clone.

J gene	V gene	clone size	D gene	CDR3 DNA	CDR3 protein
TRBJ1-1	TRBV9	NA	NA	TGTGCCAGCAGCCCAGTCGTGAACACTGAAGCTTTCTTT	CASSPVVNTEAFF
TRBJ2-5	TRBV9	few	NA	TGTGCCAGCAGCGCTCGAGAGGGGCGAGTCCAAGAGACCCAGTACTTC	CASSAREGRVQETQYF
TRBJ2-2	TRBV20-1	few	NA	TGCAGTGCTATGCGGACGGAAATGGGGGAGCTGTTTTTT	CSAMRTEMGELFF
TRBJ2-2	TRBV12-3/TRBV12-4	many	NA	TGTGCCAGCAGTTTACAGTCCACCGGGGAGCTGTTTTTT	CASSLQSTGELFF
TRBJ1-2	TRBV5-1	few	NA	TGCGCCAGCAGCGGGGGGCAAGGTGGCTACACCTTC	CASSGGQGGYTF
TRBJ2-5	TRBV7-7	NA	TRBD2	TGTGCTAGCGGGCCCTCGGGGAAGCAAGAGACCCAGTACTTC	CASGPSGKQETQYF
TRBJ2-7	TRBV7-9	NA	NA	TGTGCCAGCAGCTCATTGGACGGAGGCTACGAGCAGTACTTC	CASSSLDGGYEQYF
TRBJ2-6	TRBV12-3/TRBV12-4	few	NA	TGTGCCAGCAGTTTATTAGGGCAATCCCACGTCCTGACTTTC	CASSLLGQSHVLTF
TRBJ1-5	TRBV7-2	many	NA	TGTGCCAGCAGCTTAGGAATCTCCAGGGGAGGGAGTCAGCCCCAGCATTTT	CASSLGISRGGSQPQHF
TRBJ2-1	TRBV11-3	NA	NA	TGTGCCAGCAGCCAAACCCCGGGAAATGAGCAGTTCTTC	CASSQTPGNEQFF
TRBJ1-3	TRBV27	NA	TRBD1	TGTGCCAGCAGTTTATACAGGGGGGACGGAAACACTATATATTTT	CASSLYRGDGNTIYF